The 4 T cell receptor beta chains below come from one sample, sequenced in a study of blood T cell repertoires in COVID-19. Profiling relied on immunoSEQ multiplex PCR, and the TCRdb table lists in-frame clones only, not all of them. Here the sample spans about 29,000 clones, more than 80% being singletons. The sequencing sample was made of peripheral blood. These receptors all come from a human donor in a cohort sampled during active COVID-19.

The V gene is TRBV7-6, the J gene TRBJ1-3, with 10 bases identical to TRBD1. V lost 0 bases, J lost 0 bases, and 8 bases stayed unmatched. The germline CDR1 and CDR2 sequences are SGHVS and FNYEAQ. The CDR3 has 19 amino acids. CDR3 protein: CASSLAGQGTLLSGNTIYF. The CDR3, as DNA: TGTGCCAGCAGCTTAGCGGGACAGGGGACCCTCCTCTCTGGAAACACCATATATTTT.

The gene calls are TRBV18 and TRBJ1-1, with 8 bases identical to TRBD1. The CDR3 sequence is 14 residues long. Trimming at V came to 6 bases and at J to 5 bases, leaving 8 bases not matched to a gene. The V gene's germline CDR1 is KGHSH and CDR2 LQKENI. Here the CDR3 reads CASSTQGAETEAFF. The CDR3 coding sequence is TGTGCCAGCTCTACCCAGGGGGCTGAGACTGAAGCTTTCTTT.

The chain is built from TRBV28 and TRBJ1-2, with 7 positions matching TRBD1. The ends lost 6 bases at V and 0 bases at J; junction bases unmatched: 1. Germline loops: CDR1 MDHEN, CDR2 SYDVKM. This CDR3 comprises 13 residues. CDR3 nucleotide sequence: TGTGCCAGCAGGACAGGGTCTAACTATGGCTACACCTTC. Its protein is CASRTGSNYGYTF.

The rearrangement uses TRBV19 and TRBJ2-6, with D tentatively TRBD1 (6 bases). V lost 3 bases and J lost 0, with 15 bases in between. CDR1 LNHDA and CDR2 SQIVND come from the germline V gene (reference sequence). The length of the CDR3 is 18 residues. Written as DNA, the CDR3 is TGTGCCAGTAGTATTCCGGGACAACCAAGCTCTGGGGCCAACGTCCTGACTTTC. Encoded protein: CASSIPGQPSSGANVLTF. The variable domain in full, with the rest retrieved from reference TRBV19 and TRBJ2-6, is DGGITQSPKYLFRKEGQNVTLSCEQNLNHDAMYWYRQDPGQGLRLIYYSQIVNDFQKGDIAEGYSVSREKKESFPLTVTSAQKNPTAFYLCASSIPGQPSSGANVLTFGAGSRLTVL.